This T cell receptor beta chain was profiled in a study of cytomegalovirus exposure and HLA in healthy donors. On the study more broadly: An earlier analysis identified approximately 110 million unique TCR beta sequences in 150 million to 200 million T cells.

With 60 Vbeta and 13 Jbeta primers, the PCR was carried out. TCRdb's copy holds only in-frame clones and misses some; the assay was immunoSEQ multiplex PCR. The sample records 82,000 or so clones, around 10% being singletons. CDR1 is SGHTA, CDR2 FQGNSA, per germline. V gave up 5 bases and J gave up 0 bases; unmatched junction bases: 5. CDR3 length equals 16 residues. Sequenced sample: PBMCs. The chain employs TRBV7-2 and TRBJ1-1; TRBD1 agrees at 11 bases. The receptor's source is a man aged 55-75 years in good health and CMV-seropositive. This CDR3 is CASSLRTGGVNTEAFF. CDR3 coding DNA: TGTGCCAGCAGCCTCCGGACAGGGGGCGTGAACACTGAAGCTTTCTTT.